The 32 T cell receptor beta chains in this list originate from one sample, sequenced in a study of blood T cell repertoires in COVID-19. Assay used: immunoSEQ multiplex PCR; TCRdb lists only in-frame clones, some missing. The data contain approximately 280,000 clones, around 89% of them singletons. Sequencing input: peripheral blood. All receptors come from a man in his forties with acute or convalescent COVID-19.

This chain connects TRBV12-3 or TRBV12-4 to TRBJ2-7; D unresolved. V gave up 4 bases and J gave up 4 bases, with 8 bases separating them. This CDR3 is 12 amino acids long. CDR3 sequence: CASSSVFYEQYF. CDR3 sequence (DNA): TGTGCCAGCAGTTCCGTCTTTTACGAGCAGTACTTC.

The chain couples TRBV7-6 to TRBJ2-1, with TRBD1 identical over 7 bases. V lost 2 bases and J lost 5; bases outside the gene matches: 6. CDR1 is SGHVS and CDR2 is FNYEAQ in the germline V gene. This CDR3 comprises 15 residues. CDR3 in amino acids: CASSLLGQDDNEQFF. The CDR3 DNA sequence: TGTGCCAGCAGCTTACTCGGACAGGATGACAATGAGCAGTTCTTC.

This sequence joins TRBV6-1 and TRBJ1-2; perhaps TRBD1 as D (5 bases). The germline CDR1 and CDR2 sequences are MNHNS and SASEGT. This CDR3 comprises 16 residues. Trimming took off 2 bases at V and 6 bases at J, with 19 bases between the two ends. The CDR3 coding sequence is TGTGCCAGCAGTGAAATGGATAGGGGAGGGCAAAATGGCTACACCTTC. Its translation is CASSEMDRGGQNGYTF.

This chain uses TRBV15 with TRBJ2-1; 7 bases line up with TRBD2. Per germline, CDR1 LNHNV and CDR2 YYDKDF (reference sequence). The CDR3 runs to 17 residues. The V and J ends lost 0 bases and 2 bases, in that order; junction bases with no gene match: 7. CDR3 region: CATSRDKRGAAYNEQFF. In DNA form, the CDR3 reads TGTGCCACCAGCAGAGATAAGCGGGGCGCAGCCTACAATGAGCAGTTCTTC.

This clone was seen just once. The chain joins TRBV5-4 to TRBJ2-1, with 12 bases aligning to TRBD2. V was pared by 4 bases and J by 8 bases, with 7 bases of the junction left unmatched. Germline lookup yields CDR1 SGHNT and CDR2 YYREEE (reference sequence). The CDR3 extends over 15 amino acids. CDR3 sequence reads: CASSPSSGGAHEQFF. The CDR3 DNA reads as TGTGCCAGCAGCCCCTCTAGCGGGGGGGCCCATGAGCAGTTCTTC.

The V gene is TRBV27, the J gene TRBJ2-2; 8 bases align to TRBD1. J lost 8 bases, V lost 6 bases, and 5 bases had no gene match. This CDR3 contains 13 residues. CDR1 and CDR2 from the germline V gene are MNHEY and SMNVEV (reference sequence). The CDR3 region has the DNA TGTGCCAGCAGGCCAGGGGGCTATGGGGAGCTGTTTTTT. Its translation is CASRPGGYGELFF.

This chain connects TRBV5-1 to TRBJ1-1; 7 nucleotides line up with TRBD1. The CDR3 loop spans 15 amino acids. V lost 4 bases and J lost 4; bases outside the gene matches: 10. The germline V gene has CDR1 SGHRS and CDR2 YFSETQ. CDR3 sequence reads: CASSPRTGSSTEAFF. DNA of the CDR3: TGCGCCAGCAGCCCTCGGACAGGCTCGAGCACTGAAGCTTTCTTT. The complete variable domain, with remaining parts taken from reference TRBV5-1 and TRBJ1-1, reads KAGVTQTPRYLIKTRGQQVTLSCSPISGHRSVSWYQQTPGQGLQFLFEYFSETQRNKGNFPGRFSGRQFSNSRSEMNVSTLELGDSALYLCASSPRTGSSTEAFFGQGTRLTVV.

V and J are TRBV24-1 and TRBJ1-1, with 7 bases fitting TRBD1. Per the germline V gene, CDR1 is KGHDR and CDR2 is SFDVKD. The CDR3 runs 14 residues. With V trimmed by 9 bases and J by 4 bases, 10 bases remained unmatched. CDR3 residues: CATQKAGGATEAFF. CDR3 bases: TGTGCCACCCAAAAAGCAGGGGGTGCCACTGAAGCTTTCTTT.

V gene TRBV4-1 combines with J gene TRBJ2-6; 7 bases map to TRBD1. Trimming removed 5 bases from V and 0 bases from J; junction bases left unmatched: 10. The CDR3 extends over 18 amino acids. CDR1 MGHRA and CDR2 YSYEKL come from the germline V gene. CDR3 DNA: TGCGCCAGCAGCTCCCAGGGGGTGGTGACCTCTGGGGCCAACGTCCTGACTTTC. Translating it yields CASSSQGVVTSGANVLTF.

This clone appeared once. This sequence joins TRBV5-4 and TRBJ1-1; D is perhaps TRBD1 (6 bases). CDR3 size: 13 residues. Germline V gives CDR1 SGHNT, CDR2 YYREEE (reference sequence). Deletions cut 4 bases from V and 0 bases from J, with 7 bases between. CDR3 region: CASSRDMNTEAFF. Here the CDR3 DNA reads TGTGCCAGCAGCAGGGACATGAACACTGAAGCTTTCTTT.

V usage is TRBV6-5 and J usage is TRBJ1-4; D is undetermined. Germline CDR1 and CDR2: MNHEY and SVGAGI. V gave up 6 bases and J gave up 3 bases, with 11 bases separating them. CDR3 size: 14 residues. The CDR3 protein is CASSPLMANEKLFF. The CDR3, as DNA: TGTGCCAGCAGCCCGCTAATGGCTAATGAAAAACTGTTTTTT.

The chain is built from TRBV7-2 and TRBJ1-2, with 9 bases matching TRBD1. The CDR3 sequence is 14 residues long. V shed 3 bases and J 4 bases; nucleotides not matched to a gene: 3. The germline gives CDR1 SGHTA, CDR2 FQGNSA. The DNA for the CDR3 is TGTGCCAGCAGCTTGGGGACAGGGATCTATGGCTACACCTTC. Its translation: CASSLGTGIYGYTF.

J is TRBJ2-6 and V is TRBV5-8; tentatively, D is TRBD2 (7 bases). CDR3 length: 16 residues. Germline V gives CDR1 SGHTS, CDR2 YDEGEE. V was trimmed by 5 bases and J by 2 bases, leaving 14 bases between them. CDR3 sequence: CASSKGGKAGANVLTF. CDR3 nucleotide sequence: TGTGCCAGCAGTAAGGGGGGGAAGGCTGGGGCCAACGTCCTGACTTTC.

The chain combines TRBV9 with TRBJ1-4, with D tentatively TRBD1 (6 bases). CDR3 length: 15 amino acids. The V and J ends lost 1 base and 4 bases respectively, with 11 bases between them. CDR1 and CDR2 (germline): SGDLS, YYNGEE. CDR3 nucleotide sequence: TGTGCCAGCAGCGTACAGGGGTTTGGTAATGAAAAACTGTTTTTT. It specifies CASSVQGFGNEKLFF. The variable domain in full, completed from reference TRBV9 and TRBJ1-4, reads DSGVTQTPKHLITATGQRVTLRCSPRSGDLSVYWYQQSLDQGLQFLIQYYNGEERAKGNILERFSAQQFPDLHSELNLSSLELGDSALYFCASSVQGFGNEKLFFGSGTQLSVL.

This clone was counted a single time. The chain joins TRBV7-6 to TRBJ2-3; TRBD2 is a possible D gene (6 bases). With 4 bases removed from V and 5 bases from J, the gap between germline ends came to 19 bases. CDR1 and CDR2 from the germline V gene are SGHVS and FNYEAQ. The CDR3 runs 16 residues. Here the CDR3 DNA reads TGTGCCAGCAGCTCTACTTTGCCGGGACTCGAAGATACGCAGTATTTT. It codes for CASSSTLPGLEDTQYF.

The chain is built from TRBV6-5 and TRBJ1-5; D is possibly TRBD1 (6 bases). CDR1 MNHEY and CDR2 SVGAGI come from the germline V gene. CDR3 size: 12 residues. Trimming pared 7 bases from V and 10 bases from J, leaving 14 bases between. The CDR3 nucleotides are TGTGCCAGCACCCATGGGGGCACACCCCAGCATTTT. Protein product: CASTHGGTPQHF.

This chain joins TRBV19 and TRBJ1-5, with 7 nucleotides matching TRBD1. The CDR3 is made up of 17 amino acids. V lost 5 bases, J lost 3 bases, and 13 bases stayed unmatched. Germline CDR1 and CDR2: LNHDA and SQIVND (reference sequence). CDR3 in amino acids: CASSLYFRDSFNQPQHF. CDR3 bases: TGTGCCAGTAGTTTATACTTCCGGGACAGTTTCAATCAGCCCCAGCATTTT.

This clone came up a few times. This rearrangement joins TRBV24-1 to TRBJ1-1; possible D gene TRBD1, 6 bases. The V and J ends lost 6 bases and 4 bases respectively, with 14 bases between them. The V gene's germline CDR1 is KGHDR and CDR2 SFDVKD. The CDR3 has 14 residues. The CDR3 DNA is TGTGCCACCAGTAAAAACAGGGAGACCACTGAAGCTTTCTTT. Residues: CATSKNRETTEAFF.

The chain uses TRBV5-1 and TRBJ2-2, with a tentative D call TRBD1 (6 bases). Trimming stripped 1 base from V and 7 bases from J, with 14 bases between. The CDR3 runs to 15 residues. Germline V lookup: CDR1 SGHRS, CDR2 YFSETQ. CDR3 region: CASSLRQVEGGELFF. The CDR3 bases are TGCGCCAGCAGCTTGCGACAGGTTGAAGGCGGGGAGCTGTTTTTT.

The CDR3 is CATSDRGLNTEAFF. The CDR3 DNA is TGTGCCACCAGTGACCGGGGATTGAACACTGAAGCTTTCTTT. The V and J genes are TRBV24-1 and TRBJ1-1; D is unclear. Germline V gene data show CDR1 as KGHDR and CDR2 as SFDVKD. CDR3 size: 14 residues. Between the trimmed V and J ends, which lost 4 bases and 0 bases, there was a span of 8 bases.

The rearrangement joins TRBV6-6 to TRBJ1-5; perhaps TRBD1 as D (6 bases). Germline V CDR1 and CDR2: MNHNY, SVGAGI (reference sequence). This CDR3 region has 13 residues. The ends were cut back, 6 bases at V and 7 bases at J, with 13 bases in the middle. As DNA, the CDR3 is TGTGCCAGCAGAACAGGGCGGGAGCAGCCCCAGCATTTT. It yields the protein CASRTGREQPQHF.

J is TRBJ1-1 and V is TRBV6-5; no definite D call. Per the germline V gene, CDR1 is MNHEY and CDR2 is SVGAGI. The V gene lost 3 bases and the J gene lost 0 bases, with 8 bases spanning the gap. This CDR3 spans 14 amino acids. This CDR3 is CASSYDIMNTEAFF. CDR3 DNA: TGTGCCAGCAGTTATGACATCATGAACACTGAAGCTTTCTTT.

The gene calls are TRBV18 and TRBJ2-3; D is possibly TRBD1 (5 bases). This CDR3 is 11 amino acids long. The germline CDR1 and CDR2 sequences are KGHSH and LQKENI. V was pared by 4 bases and J by 6 bases, with 5 bases between. The CDR3 loop reads CASSQGDTQYF. DNA of the CDR3: TGTGCCAGCTCACAGGGGGATACGCAGTATTTT.

The chain joins TRBV7-8 to TRBJ1-1, with 8 bases lining up with TRBD1. The CDR3 is 13 amino acids. V lost 10 bases and J lost 0; bases outside the gene matches: 4. Germline-derived CDR1 and CDR2 are SGHVS and FQNEAQ. The CDR3 DNA sequence: TGTGCCAACTCACAGGGGGTGAACACTGAAGCTTTCTTT. Translated: CANSQGVNTEAFF.

The chain couples TRBV5-1 to TRBJ2-1; TRBD1 matches at 7 bases. Germline V lookup: CDR1 SGHRS, CDR2 YFSETQ. With V trimmed by 0 bases and J by 3 bases, 6 bases remained unmatched. This CDR3 spans 16 amino acids. CDR3 in DNA: TGCGCCAGCAGCTTGGATCCGCAGGGGGTCTACAATGAGCAGTTCTTC. Translated, it gives CASSLDPQGVYNEQFF.

The chain has TRBV5-8 and TRBJ1-6, with TRBD1 matching over 8 bases. The V and J ends lost 1 base and 10 bases, in that order; junction bases with no gene match: 7. The germline V gene has CDR1 SGHTS and CDR2 YDEGEE. This CDR3 contains 15 residues. The CDR3 sequence is CASSLRTGMQSPLHF. The CDR3 DNA reads TGTGCCAGCAGCTTGAGGACAGGGATGCAATCACCCCTCCACTTT.

The chain carries TRBV19 and TRBJ2-2; TRBD1 aligns across 9 bases. This CDR3 is built from 14 residues. V shed 8 bases, J shed 3 bases, and the junction held 4 bases outside the gene matches. Germline CDR1 is LNHDA and CDR2 is SQIVND (reference sequence). The CDR3 DNA follows: TGTGCCAGTCAACAGGGGGCTTACACCGGGGAGCTGTTTTTT. Residues: CASQQGAYTGELFF.

J is TRBJ2-4 and V is TRBV9, with 7 bases lining up with TRBD1. Germline V gene data show CDR1 as SGDLS and CDR2 as YYNGEE. V lost 3 bases, J lost 1 base, and 1 base stayed unmatched. This CDR3 has 14 residues. CDR3 region: CASSEQGAKNIQYF. The DNA of the CDR3 is TGTGCCAGCAGCGAACAGGGGGCCAAAAACATTCAGTACTTC.

The rearrangement joins TRBV9 to TRBJ1-1; D may be TRBD1 (5 bases). The CDR3 sequence is 14 residues long. Germline V gene sequence: CDR1 SGDLS, CDR2 YYNGEE. The V and J ends lost 2 bases and 2 bases respectively, with 10 bases between them. CDR3 DNA sequence: TGTGCCAGCAGCGTCGTCCAGGGAAACACTGAAGCTTTCTTT. Encoded protein: CASSVVQGNTEAFF.

The gene calls are TRBV30 and TRBJ2-7; a weak D match, TRBD2 (7 bases). CDR3 length: 13 amino acids. Germline-derived CDR1 and CDR2 are GTSNPN and SVGIG (reference sequence). V was clipped by 2 bases and J by 4 bases, with 12 bases between them. CDR3 amino acids: CAWSLGGGYEQYF. For the CDR3, the DNA is TGTGCCTGGAGTCTAGGGGGGGGATACGAGCAGTACTTC. The full variable domain, in which reference TRBV30 and TRBJ2-7 provide the parts outside the CDR3, is SQTIHQWPATLVQPVGSPLSLECTVEGTSNPNLYWYRQAAGRGLQLLFYSVGIGQISSEVPQNLSASRPQDRQFILSSKKLLLSDSGFYLCAWSLGGGYEQYFGPGTRLTVT.

This chain joins TRBV7-6 and TRBJ1-6, with TRBD1 identical over 8 bases. The germline CDR1 and CDR2 sequences are SGHVS and FNYEAQ. V trimming: 4 bases; J trimming: 6 bases; junction bases outside the gene matches: 14. The CDR3 sequence is 18 residues long. The CDR3 reads CASSSRPGGQVLNSPLHF. As DNA, the CDR3 is TGTGCCAGCAGCTCCCGGCCGGGGGGACAGGTTCTTAATTCACCCCTCCACTTT.

The chain uses TRBV29-1 and TRBJ2-3, with D perhaps matching TRBD1 (6 bases). V dropped 4 bases and J dropped 2 bases, with 10 bases sitting between them. The germline V gene has CDR1 SQVTM and CDR2 ANQGSEA. CDR3 length: 13 amino acids. The CDR3 DNA reads as TGCAGCGTTGTAGGACAGACCACAGATACGCAGTATTTT. Translating gives CSVVGQTTDTQYF.